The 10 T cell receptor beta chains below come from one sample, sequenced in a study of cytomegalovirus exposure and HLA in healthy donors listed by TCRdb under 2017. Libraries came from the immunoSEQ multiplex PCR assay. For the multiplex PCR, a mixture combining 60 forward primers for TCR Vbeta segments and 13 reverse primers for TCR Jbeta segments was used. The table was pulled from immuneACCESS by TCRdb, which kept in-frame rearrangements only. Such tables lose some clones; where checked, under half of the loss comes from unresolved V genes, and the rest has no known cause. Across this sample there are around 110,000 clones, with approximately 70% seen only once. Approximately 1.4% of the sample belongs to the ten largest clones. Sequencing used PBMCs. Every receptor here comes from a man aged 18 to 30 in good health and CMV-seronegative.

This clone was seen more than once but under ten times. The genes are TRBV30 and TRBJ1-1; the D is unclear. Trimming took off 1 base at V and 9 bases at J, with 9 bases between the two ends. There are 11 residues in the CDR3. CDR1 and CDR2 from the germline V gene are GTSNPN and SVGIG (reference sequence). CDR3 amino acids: CAWSGTAKAFF. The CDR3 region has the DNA TGTGCCTGGAGTGGAACAGCTAAAGCTTTCTTT.

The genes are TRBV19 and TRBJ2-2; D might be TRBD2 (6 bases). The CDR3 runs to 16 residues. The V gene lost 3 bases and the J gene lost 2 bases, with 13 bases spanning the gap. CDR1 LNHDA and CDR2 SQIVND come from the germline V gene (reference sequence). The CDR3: CASSIRGGFNTGELFF. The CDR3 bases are TGTGCCAGTAGTATTCGCGGAGGGTTCAACACCGGGGAGCTGTTTTTT.

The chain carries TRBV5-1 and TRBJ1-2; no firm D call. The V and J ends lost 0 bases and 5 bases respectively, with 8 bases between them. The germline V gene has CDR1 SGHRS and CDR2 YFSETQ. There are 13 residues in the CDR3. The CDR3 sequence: CASSLGRPYGYTF. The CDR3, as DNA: TGCGCCAGCAGCTTGGGGCGGCCGTATGGCTACACCTTC. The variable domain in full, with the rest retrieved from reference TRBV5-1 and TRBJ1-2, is KAGVTQTPRYLIKTRGQQVTLSCSPISGHRSVSWYQQTPGQGLQFLFEYFSETQRNKGNFPGRFSGRQFSNSRSEMNVSTLELGDSALYLCASSLGRPYGYTFGSGTRLTVV.

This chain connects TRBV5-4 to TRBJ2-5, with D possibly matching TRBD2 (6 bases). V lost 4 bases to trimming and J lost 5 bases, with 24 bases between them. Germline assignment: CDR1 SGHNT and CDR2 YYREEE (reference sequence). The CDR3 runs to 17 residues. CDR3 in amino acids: CASSKDPSDQRVETQYF. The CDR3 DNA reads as TGTGCCAGCAGCAAAGACCCTAGCGACCAGAGGGTGGAGACCCAGTACTTC. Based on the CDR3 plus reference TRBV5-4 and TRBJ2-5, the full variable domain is ETGVTQSPTHLIKTRGQQVTLRCSSQSGHNTVSWYQQALGQGPQFIFQYYREEENGRGNFPPRFSGLQFPNYSSELNVNALELDDSALYLCASSKDPSDQRVETQYFGPGTRLLVL.

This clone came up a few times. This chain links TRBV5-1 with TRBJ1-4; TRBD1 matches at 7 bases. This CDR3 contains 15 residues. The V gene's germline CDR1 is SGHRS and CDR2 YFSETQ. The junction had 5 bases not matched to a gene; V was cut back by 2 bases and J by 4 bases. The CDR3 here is CASSLWDSYNEKLFF. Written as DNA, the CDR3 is TGCGCCAGCAGCTTATGGGACAGCTATAATGAAAAACTGTTTTTT.

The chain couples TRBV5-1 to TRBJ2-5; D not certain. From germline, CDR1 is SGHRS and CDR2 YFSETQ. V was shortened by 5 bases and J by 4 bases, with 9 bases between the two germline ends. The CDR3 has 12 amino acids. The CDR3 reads CASRAYGETQYF. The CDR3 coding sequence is TGCGCCAGCAGAGCCTACGGAGAGACCCAGTACTTC.

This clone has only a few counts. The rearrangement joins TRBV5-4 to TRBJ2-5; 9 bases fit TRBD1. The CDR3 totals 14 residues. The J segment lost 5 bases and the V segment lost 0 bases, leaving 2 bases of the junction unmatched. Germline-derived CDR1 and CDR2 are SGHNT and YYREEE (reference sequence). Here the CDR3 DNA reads TGTGCCAGCAGCTTGGGGGACAGGGACGAGACCCAGTACTTC. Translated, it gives CASSLGDRDETQYF.

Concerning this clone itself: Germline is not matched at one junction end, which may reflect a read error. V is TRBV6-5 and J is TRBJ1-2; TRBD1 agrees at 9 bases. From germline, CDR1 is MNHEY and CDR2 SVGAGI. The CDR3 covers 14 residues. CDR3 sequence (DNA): TGTGCCAGCAGTTCTTACAGGGGGCTGAATGGCTACCCCTTC. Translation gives CASSSYRGLNGYPF.

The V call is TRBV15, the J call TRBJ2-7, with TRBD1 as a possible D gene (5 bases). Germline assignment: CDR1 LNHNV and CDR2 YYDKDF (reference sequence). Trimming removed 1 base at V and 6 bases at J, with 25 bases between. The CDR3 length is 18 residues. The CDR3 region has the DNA TGTGCCACCAGCAGAGCCCTTACAGGTCTCCACAGGCCGGCCGAGCAGTACTTC. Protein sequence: CATSRALTGLHRPAEQYF.

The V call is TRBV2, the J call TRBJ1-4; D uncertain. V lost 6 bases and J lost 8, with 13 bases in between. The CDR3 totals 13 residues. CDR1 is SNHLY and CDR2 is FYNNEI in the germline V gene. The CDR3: CASRPGGLEKLFF. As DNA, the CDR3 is TGTGCCAGCAGACCAGGCGGGCTGGAAAAACTGTTTTTT.